Each of the 2 T cell receptor beta chains below was sequenced from the same sample in a study of T-cell reconstitution after alpha-beta-depleted transplantation in children. Unique molecular identifiers were incorporated when the TCRbeta library was constructed. TCRdb re-called the PCR reads with MiXCR, one entry per CDR3 protein. The sample carries about 980,000 distinct CDR3 sequences, 25% to 35% recorded once. This specimen was PBMCs, mostly from graft donor cells, taken 360 days after TCRalphabeta/CD19-depleted stem cell transplant. The receptors originated from a boy under two years old who had a stem cell transplant for SCID, so the T cells may come from the graft donor.

The V call is TRBV29-1, the J call TRBJ2-5; D gene uncertain. The CDR3 loop spans 12 amino acids. Germline CDR1 and CDR2: SQVTM and ANQGSEA. V dropped 1 base and J dropped 3 bases, with 6 bases sitting between them. For the CDR3, the DNA is TGCAGCGTTGAAGCGCAGGAAGAGACCCAGTACTTC. Residues: CSVEAQEETQYF.

The V and J genes are TRBV20-1 and TRBJ2-7; 9 bases agree with TRBD2. This CDR3 comprises 16 residues. Germline V gives CDR1 DFQATT, CDR2 SNEGSKA (reference sequence). J lost 4 bases, V lost 1 base, and 11 bases had no gene match. The chain's CDR3 is CSARALPAGGDYEQYF. For the CDR3, the DNA is TGCAGTGCTAGAGCCCTCCCAGCGGGGGGAGATTACGAGCAGTACTTC.